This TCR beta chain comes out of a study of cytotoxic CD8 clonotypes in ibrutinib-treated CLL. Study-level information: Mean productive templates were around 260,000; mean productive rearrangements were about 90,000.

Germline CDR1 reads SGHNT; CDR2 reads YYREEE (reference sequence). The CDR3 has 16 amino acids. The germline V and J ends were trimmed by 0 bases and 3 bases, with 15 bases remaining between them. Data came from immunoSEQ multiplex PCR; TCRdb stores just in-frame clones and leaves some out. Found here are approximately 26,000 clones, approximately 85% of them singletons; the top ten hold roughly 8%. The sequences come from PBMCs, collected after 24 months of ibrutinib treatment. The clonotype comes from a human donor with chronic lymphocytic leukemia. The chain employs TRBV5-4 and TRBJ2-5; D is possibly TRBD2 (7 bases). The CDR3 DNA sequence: TGTGCCAGCAGCTTGGCTGGGGGGGGCCTAAAAGAGACCCAGTACTTC. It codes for CASSLAGGGLKETQYF.